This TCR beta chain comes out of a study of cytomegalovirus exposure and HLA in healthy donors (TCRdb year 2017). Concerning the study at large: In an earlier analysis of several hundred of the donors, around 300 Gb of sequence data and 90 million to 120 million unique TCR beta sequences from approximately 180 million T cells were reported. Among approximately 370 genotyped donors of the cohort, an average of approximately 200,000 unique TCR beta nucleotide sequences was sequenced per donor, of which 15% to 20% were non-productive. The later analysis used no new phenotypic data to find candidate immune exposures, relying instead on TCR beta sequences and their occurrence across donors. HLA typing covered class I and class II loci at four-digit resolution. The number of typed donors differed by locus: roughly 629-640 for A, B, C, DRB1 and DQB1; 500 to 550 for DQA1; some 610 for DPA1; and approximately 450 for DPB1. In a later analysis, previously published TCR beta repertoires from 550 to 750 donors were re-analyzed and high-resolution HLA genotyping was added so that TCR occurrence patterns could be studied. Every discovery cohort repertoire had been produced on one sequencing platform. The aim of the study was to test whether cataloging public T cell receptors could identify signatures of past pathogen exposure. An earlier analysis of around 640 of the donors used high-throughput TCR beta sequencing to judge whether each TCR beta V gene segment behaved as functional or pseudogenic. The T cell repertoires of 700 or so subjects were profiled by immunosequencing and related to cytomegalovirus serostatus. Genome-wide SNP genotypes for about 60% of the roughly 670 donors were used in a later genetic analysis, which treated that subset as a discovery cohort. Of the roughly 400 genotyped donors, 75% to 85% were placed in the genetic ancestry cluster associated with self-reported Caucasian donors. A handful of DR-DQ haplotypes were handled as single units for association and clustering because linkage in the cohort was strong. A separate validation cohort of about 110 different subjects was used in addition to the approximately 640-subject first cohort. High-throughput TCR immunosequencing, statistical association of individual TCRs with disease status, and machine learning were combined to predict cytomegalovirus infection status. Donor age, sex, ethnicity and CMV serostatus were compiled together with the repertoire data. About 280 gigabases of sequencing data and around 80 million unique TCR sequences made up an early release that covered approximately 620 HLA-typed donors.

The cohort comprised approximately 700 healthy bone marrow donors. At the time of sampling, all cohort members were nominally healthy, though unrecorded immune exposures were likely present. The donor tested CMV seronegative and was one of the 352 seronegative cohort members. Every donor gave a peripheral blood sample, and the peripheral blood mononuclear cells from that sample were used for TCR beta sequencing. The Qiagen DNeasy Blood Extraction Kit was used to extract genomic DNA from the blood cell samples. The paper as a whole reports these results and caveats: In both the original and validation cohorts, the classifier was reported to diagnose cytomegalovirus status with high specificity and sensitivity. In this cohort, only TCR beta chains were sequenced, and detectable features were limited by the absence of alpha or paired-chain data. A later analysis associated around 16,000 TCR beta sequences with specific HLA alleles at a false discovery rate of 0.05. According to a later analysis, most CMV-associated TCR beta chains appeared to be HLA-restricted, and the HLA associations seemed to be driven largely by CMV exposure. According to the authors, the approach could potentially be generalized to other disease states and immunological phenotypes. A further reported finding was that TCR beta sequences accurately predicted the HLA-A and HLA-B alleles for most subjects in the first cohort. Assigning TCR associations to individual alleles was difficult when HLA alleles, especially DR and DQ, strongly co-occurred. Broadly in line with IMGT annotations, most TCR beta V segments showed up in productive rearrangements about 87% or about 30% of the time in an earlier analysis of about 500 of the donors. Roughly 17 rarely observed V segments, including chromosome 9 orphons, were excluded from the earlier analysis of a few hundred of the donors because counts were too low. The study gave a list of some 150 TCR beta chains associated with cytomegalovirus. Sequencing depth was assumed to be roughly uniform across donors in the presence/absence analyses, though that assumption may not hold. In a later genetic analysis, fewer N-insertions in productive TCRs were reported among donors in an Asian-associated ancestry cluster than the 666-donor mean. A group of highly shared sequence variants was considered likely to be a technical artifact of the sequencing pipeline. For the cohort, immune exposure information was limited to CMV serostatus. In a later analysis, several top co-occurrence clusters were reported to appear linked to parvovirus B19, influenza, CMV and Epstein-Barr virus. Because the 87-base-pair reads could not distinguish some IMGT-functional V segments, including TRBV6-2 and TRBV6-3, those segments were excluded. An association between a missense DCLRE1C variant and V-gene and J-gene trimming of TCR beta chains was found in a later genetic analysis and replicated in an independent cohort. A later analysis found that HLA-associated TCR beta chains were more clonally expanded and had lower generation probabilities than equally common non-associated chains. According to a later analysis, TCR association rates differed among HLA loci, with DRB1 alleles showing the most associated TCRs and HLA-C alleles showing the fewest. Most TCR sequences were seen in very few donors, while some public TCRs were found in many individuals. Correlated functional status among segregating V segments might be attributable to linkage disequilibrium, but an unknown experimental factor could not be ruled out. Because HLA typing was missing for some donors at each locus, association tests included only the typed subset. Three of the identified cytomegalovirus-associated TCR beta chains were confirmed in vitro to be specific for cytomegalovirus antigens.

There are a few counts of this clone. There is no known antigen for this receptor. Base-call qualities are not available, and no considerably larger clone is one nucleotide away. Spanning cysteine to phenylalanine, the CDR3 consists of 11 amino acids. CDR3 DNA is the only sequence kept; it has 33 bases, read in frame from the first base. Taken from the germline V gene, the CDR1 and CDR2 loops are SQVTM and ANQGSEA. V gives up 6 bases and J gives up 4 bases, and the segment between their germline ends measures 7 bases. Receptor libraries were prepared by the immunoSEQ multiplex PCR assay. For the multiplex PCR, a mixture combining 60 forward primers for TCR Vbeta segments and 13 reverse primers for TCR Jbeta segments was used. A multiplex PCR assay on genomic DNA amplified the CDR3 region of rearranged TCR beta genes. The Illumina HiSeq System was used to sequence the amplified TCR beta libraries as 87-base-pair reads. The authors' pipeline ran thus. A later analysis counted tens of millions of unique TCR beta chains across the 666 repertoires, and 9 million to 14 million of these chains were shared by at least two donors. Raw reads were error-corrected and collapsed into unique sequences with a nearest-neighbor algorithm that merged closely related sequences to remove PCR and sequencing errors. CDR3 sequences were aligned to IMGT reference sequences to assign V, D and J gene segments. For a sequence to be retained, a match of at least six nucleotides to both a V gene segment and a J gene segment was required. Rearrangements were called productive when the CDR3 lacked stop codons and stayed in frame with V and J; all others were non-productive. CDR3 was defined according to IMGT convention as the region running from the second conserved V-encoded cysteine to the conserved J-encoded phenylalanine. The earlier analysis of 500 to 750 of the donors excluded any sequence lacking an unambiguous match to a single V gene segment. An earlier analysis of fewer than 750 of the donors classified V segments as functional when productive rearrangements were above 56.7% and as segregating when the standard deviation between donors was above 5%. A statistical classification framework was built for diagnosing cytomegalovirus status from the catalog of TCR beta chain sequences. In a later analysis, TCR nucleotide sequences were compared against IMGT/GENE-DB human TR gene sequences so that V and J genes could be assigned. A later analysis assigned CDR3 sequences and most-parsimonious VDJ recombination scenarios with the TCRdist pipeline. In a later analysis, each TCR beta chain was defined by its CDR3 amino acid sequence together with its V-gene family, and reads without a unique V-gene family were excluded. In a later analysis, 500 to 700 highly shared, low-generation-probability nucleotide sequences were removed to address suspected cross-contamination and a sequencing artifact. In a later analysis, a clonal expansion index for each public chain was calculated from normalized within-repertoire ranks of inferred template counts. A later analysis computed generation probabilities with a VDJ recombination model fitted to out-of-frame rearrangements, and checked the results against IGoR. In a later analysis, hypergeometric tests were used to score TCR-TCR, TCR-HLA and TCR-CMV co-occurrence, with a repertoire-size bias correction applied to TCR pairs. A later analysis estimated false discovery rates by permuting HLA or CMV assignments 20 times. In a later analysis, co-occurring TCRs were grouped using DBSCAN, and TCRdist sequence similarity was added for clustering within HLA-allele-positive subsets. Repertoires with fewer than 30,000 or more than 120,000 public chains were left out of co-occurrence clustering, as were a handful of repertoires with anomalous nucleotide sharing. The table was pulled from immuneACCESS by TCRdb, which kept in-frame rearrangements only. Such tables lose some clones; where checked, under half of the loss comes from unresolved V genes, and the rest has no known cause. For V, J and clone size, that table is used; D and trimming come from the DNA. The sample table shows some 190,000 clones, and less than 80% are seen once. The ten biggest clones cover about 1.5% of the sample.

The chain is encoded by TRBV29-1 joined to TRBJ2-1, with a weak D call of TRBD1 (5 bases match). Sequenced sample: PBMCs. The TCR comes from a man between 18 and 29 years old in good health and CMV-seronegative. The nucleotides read TGCAGCGTGGACACGTACAATGAGCAGTTCTTC. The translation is CSVDTYNEQFF.